The source of this TCR beta chain is a study of OX40 agonist ivuxolimab in advanced cancers. This clone was seen just once. Germline V lookup: CDR1 SGHDT, CDR2 YYEEEE. CDR3 length: 13 residues. Trimming took 2 bases from V and 8 from J, leaving 13 bases between them. Assay: immunoSEQ multiplex PCR; the TCRdb copy retains only in-frame clones and omits some. This repertoire shows about 82,000 clones, approximately 89% found once; its top ten account for 2% to 3%. V is TRBV5-6 and J is TRBJ1-2, with D maybe TRBD1 (6 bases). The source was CD4+ or CD8+ T cells sorted from blood, collected in a trial of the OX40 agonist ivuxolimab. The source of this sequence is an adult with an advanced solid tumor such as melanoma, head and neck, liver or kidney cancer. The CDR3 loop reads CASSLGVQGGYTF. DNA of the CDR3: TGTGCCAGCAGCTTAGGAGTACAGGGCGGCTACACCTTC.